This note documents a single T cell receptor (beta chain) sequence. No antigen is known for it. No much larger clone exists at a distance of one base, and base qualities are not known. Including the terminal cysteine and phenylalanine, the CDR3 comprises 12 residues. The entry retains the CDR3 DNA only, 36 bases that are in frame from base 1. Deletion took 7 bases off V and 2 bases off J, with a span of 9 bases between the germline ends. CDR1 and CDR2, per the germline V gene, are SGHTA and FQGNSA. This specimen belongs to a study of Ad26.COV2.S vaccination and SARS-CoV-2 variants (dated by TCRdb to about 2021). Study-level background: Donors in the vaccine arm were drawn from COV1001, a multicentre, randomized, double-blind, placebo-controlled phase I-IIa trial testing Ad26.COV2.S in healthy adults. Trial participants were randomized into five groups of five: low-dose or high-dose Ad26.COV2.S given once or twice, or placebo on both occasions. The specificity and breadth of SARS-CoV-2-reactive T cell receptors after Ad26.COV2.S vaccination were assessed by TCRbeta repertoire sequencing. Ad26.COV2.S was administered intramuscularly at a dose of 5x10^10 or 1x10^11 viral particles, either as one shot or as two shots given 56 days apart. Throughout the experiments and outcome assessment, investigators stayed blinded to trial group allocation. The TCR-sequenced set comprised around 30 samples: 19 Ad26.COV2.S vaccine recipients, 5 placebo recipients and 8 SARS-CoV-2 convalescent individuals.

The intended sense of this specimen's treatment or condition label: around 19 received Ad26.COV2.S at low or high dose, single or two shots; about 5 received placebo; per-sample allocation not given. For vaccine and placebo recipients, the sequenced repertoires came from samples collected on day 63 after the first injection. In Cohort 1b, around 23 adults aged 18-55 years were enrolled at a single site in Boston, USA, between 29 July and 7 August 2020. Ad26.COV2.S consisted of a replication-incompetent adenovirus type 26 vector by which a prefusion-stabilized SARS-CoV-2 spike protein from the original Wuhan strain was expressed. Study-wide conclusions, independent of this receptor: The study lacked the statistical power to compare responses across vaccine doses or regimens. Vaccine and placebo recipients had comparable non-spike TCR breadth, which fits with the vaccine containing only spike. After vaccination, substantial breadth of spike-specific CD8+ and CD4+ T cell responses was reported. The authors noted that total T cell responses may have been underestimated by the TCR breadth and depth analyses. Spike-specific TCR breadth was higher in Ad26.COV2.S recipients than in placebo recipients (P = 0.0014).

The immunoSEQ Assay was used to sequence TCRbeta CDR3 regions. After extraction, genomic DNA underwent amplification by bias-controlled multiplex PCR, followed by high-throughput sequencing. Per the authors' processing: Collapsing and filtering of sequences were performed to quantify the absolute abundance of each unique TCRbeta CDR3 region. T cell fraction was estimated by normalizing TCRbeta template counts to usable DNA, with usable DNA measured through amplification of reference genes found in all nucleated cells. Repertoire TCRs were annotated as SARS-CoV-2-specific when V gene, CDR3 amino acid sequence and J gene were exactly matched to a known reactive TCR set. The reference SARS-CoV-2 TCR set came from MIRA and was filtered for enrichment in COVID-19-positive ImmuneCODE repertoires, removing public or cross-reactive TCRs. Using the MIRA antigens, annotated TCRs were further analysed by specific ORF or by position within an ORF. Breadth was defined as the number of annotated unique rearrangements divided by the total number of unique productive rearrangements, and depth was defined as the summed frequency of the annotated unique rearrangements. Group comparisons of TCR breadth used two-sided Wilcoxon rank-sum tests. The table comes from immuneACCESS by way of TCRdb, which keeps in-frame sequences with V and J called. Part of the clones is missing from these tables; in studies checked, under half for an unresolved V gene and the rest for unknown reasons. The DNA was the basis for D and trimming; V, J and clone size are from that table. The sample table lists around 240,000 clones, 70% to 90% of them with a count of one. The ten largest clonotypes hold over 8.5% of the sample.

The chain employs TRBV7-2 and TRBJ2-7, with the D gene uncertain. This clonotype was obtained from a person between 18 and 65 years old who received the Ad26.COV2.S COVID-19 vaccine or a placebo. The sequencing here drew on peripheral blood, taken in a trial of Ad26.COV2.S vaccine versus placebo. The CDR3 sequence is CASTAEPYEQYF. The nucleotide sequence is given as TGTGCCAGCACCGCCGAACCCTACGAGCAGTACTTC.